This T cell receptor (beta chain) was identified during a study of blood T cell repertoires in COVID-19. The wider study: The study drew acute and convalescent COVID-19 samples from the United States, Italy and Spain.

This clone has just a few counts. In the source study's methods: Amplification with reference gene primers provided the estimates of nucleated cell counts. Clones were read by immunoSEQ multiplex PCR, and TCRdb kept only the in-frame ones, dropping some. The DNA gave D and trimming, while V, J and clone size come from that table. Of about 84,000 clones listed, around 79% are singletons. Trimming stripped 5 bases from V and 1 base from J, with 6 bases between. CDR1 is SGHTA, CDR2 FQGNSA, per germline. There are 13 residues in the CDR3. This clonotype originated in a man between 50 and 59 years old with active or convalescent COVID-19. The sample comprised peripheral blood. The genes are TRBV7-2 and TRBJ1-3; no firm D call. CDR3 sequence (DNA): TGTGCCAGCAGCCGGGGTTCTGGAAACACCATATATTTT. Its protein is CASSRGSGNTIYF.